The clone carrying this T cell receptor (beta chain) was observed a few times. Other nucleotide sequences in the sample specify the same CDR3. The data stem from a study of Tregs in tolerant kidney transplant recipients. TCRdb's copy holds only in-frame clones and misses some; the assay was immunoSEQ multiplex PCR. Of about 240,000 clones listed, around 81% were seen once; the top ten hold 0.64%. The ends lost 5 bases at V and 3 bases at J; junction bases unmatched: 0. CDR3 size: 12 residues. Germline lookup yields CDR1 LNHDA and CDR2 SQIVND (reference sequence). The sample comprised CD4+ T cells from blood. This chain uses TRBV19 with TRBJ2-7, with 8 bases identical to TRBD1. This TCR derives from a human donor in good health. The CDR3 coding sequence is TGTGCCAGTAGTGACAGGGGCTACGAGCAGTACTTC. Translation gives CASSDRGYEQYF.